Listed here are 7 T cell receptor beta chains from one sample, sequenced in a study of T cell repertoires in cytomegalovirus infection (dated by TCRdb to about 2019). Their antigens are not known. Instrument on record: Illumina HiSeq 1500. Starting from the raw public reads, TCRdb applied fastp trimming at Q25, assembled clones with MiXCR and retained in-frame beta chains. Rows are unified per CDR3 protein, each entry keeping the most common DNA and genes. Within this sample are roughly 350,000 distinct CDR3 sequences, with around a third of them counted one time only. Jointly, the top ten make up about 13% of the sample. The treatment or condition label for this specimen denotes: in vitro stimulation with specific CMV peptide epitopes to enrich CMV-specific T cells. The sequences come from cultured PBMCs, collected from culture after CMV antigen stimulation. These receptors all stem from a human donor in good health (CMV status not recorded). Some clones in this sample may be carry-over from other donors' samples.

In DNA form, the CDR3 reads TGTGCCAGCAGCTTAGGAACGCAGGGGATGGGTGGCTACACCTTC. Translation: CASSLGTQGMGGYTF. The chain couples TRBV7-2 to TRBJ1-2, with a tentative D call TRBD1 (6 bases). CDR3 size: 15 residues. Germline CDR1 reads SGHTA; CDR2 reads FQGNSA. V lost 1 base and J 7 bases, leaving 16 bases between the germline ends.

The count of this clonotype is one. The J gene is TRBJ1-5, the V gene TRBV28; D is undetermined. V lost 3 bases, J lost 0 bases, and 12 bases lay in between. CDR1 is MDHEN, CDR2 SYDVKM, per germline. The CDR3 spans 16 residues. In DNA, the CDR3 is TGTGCCAGCAGTTTCCTCGCGGACTTTAGCAATCAGCCCCAGCATTTT. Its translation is CASSFLADFSNQPQHF.

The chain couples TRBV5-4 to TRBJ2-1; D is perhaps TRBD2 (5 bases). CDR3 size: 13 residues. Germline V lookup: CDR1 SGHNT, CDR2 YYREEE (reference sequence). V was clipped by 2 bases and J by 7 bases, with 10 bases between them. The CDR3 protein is CASSFIPGNEQFF. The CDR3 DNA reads TGTGCCAGCAGCTTCATCCCGGGGAATGAGCAGTTCTTC.

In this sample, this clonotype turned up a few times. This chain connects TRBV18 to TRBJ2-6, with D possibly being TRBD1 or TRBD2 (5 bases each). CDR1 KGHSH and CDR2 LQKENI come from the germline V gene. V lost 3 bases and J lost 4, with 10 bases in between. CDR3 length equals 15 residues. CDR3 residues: CASSPDGAGANVLTF. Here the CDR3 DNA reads TGTGCCAGCTCACCGGACGGGGCCGGGGCCAACGTCCTGACTTTC.

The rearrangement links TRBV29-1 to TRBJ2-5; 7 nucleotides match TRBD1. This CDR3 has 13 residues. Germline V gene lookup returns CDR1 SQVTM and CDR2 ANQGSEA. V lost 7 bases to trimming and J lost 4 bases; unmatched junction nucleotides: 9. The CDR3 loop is CSGGLGTVETQYF. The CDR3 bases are TGCAGCGGAGGATTAGGGACAGTAGAGACCCAGTACTTC.

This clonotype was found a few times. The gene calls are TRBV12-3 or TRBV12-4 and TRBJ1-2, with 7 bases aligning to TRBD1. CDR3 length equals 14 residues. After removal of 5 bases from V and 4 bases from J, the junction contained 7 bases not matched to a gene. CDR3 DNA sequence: TGTGCCAGCAGTACCAGGGGGGTAGGCTATGGCTACACCTTC. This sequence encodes CASSTRGVGYGYTF.

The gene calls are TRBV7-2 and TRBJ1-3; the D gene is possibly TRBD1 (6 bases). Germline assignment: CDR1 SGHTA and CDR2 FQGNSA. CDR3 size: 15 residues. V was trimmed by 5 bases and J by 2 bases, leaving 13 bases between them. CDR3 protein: CASSEQNRAGNTIYF. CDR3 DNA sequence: TGTGCCAGCAGCGAACAGAACAGGGCTGGAAACACCATATATTTT.